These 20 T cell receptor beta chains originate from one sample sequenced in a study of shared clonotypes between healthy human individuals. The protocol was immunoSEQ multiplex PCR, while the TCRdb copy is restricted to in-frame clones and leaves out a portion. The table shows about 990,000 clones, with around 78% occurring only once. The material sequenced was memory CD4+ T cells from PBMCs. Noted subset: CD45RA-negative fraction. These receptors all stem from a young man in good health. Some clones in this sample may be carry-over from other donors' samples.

The CDR3 is CASSSLRGGGYTF. Written as DNA, the CDR3 is TGTGCCAGCAGCTCACTCCGTGGGGGGGGCTACACCTTC. The chain is built from TRBV27 and TRBJ1-2; D is perhaps TRBD1 (5 bases). The CDR3 extends over 13 amino acids. Germline V gene data show CDR1 as MNHEY and CDR2 as SMNVEV (reference sequence). The V end lost 6 bases, the J end lost 8 bases, and 16 bases lay between the germline ends.

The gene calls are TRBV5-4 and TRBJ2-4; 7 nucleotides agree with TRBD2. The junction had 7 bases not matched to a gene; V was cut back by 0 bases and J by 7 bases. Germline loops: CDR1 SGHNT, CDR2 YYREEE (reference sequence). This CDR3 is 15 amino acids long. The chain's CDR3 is CASSLAGTKGNIQYF. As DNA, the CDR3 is TGTGCCAGCAGCTTGGCCGGGACTAAGGGGAACATTCAGTACTTC.

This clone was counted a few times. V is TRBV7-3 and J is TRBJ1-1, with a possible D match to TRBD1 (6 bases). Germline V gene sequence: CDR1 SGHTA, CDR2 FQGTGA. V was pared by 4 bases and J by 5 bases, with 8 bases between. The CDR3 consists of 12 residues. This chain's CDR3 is CASSSTGTEAFF. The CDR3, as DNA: TGTGCCAGCAGCTCAACAGGGACTGAAGCTTTCTTT.

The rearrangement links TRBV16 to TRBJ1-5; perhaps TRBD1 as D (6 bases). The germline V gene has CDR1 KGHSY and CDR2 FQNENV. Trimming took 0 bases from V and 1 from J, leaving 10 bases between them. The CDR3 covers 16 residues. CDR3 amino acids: CASSQSQGMSNQPQHF. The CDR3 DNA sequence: TGTGCCAGCAGCCAATCGCAGGGGATGAGCAATCAGCCCCAGCATTTT.

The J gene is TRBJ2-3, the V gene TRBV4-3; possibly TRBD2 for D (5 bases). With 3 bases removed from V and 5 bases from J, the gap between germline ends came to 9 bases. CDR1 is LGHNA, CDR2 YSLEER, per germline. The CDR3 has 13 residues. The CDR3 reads CASSHEGLDTQYF. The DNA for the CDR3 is TGCGCCAGCAGCCACGAGGGCTTAGATACGCAGTATTTT.

The CDR3 region is CASSPWLNTEAFF. The CDR3 nucleotides read TGTGCCAGCAGCCCCTGGCTGAACACTGAAGCTTTCTTT. This chain connects TRBV28 to TRBJ1-1; D gene uncertain. The CDR3 is made up of 13 amino acids. Germline V gene lookup returns CDR1 MDHEN and CDR2 SYDVKM. Trimming pared 6 bases from V and 0 bases from J, leaving 8 bases between.

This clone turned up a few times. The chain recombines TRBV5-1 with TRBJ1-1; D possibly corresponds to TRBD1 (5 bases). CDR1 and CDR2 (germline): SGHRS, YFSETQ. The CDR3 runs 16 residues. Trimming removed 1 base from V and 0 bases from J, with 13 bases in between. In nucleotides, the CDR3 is TGCGCCAGCAGCTTGTTCCAGGGCTTGGTGAACACTGAAGCTTTCTTT. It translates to CASSLFQGLVNTEAFF.

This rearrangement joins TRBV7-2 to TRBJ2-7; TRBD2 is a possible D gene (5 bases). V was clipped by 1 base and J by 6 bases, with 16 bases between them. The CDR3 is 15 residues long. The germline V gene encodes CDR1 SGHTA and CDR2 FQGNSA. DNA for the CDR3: TGTGCCAGCAGCTTAGAGGGTCGACGAAGCGGCGAGCAGTACTTC. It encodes CASSLEGRRSGEQYF. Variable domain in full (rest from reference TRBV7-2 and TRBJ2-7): GAGVSQSPSNKVTEKGKDVELRCDPISGHTALYWYRQSLGQGLEFLIYFQGNSAPDKSGLPSDRFSAERTGGSVSTLTIQRTQQEDSAVYLCASSLEGRRSGEQYFGPGTRLTVT.

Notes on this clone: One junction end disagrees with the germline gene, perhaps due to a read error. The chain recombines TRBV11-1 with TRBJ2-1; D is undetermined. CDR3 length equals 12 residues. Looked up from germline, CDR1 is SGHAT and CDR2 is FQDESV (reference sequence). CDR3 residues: CASSLEVGERFF. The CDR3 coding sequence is TGTGCCAGCAGCTTAGAAGTAGGCGAGCGGTTCTTC.

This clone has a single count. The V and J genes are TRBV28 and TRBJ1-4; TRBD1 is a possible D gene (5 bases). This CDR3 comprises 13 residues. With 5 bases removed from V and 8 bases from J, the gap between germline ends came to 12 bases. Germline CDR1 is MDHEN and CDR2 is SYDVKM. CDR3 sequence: CASSRRAGEKLFF. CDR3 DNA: TGTGCCAGCAGTCGCAGGGCGGGGGAAAAACTGTTTTTT.

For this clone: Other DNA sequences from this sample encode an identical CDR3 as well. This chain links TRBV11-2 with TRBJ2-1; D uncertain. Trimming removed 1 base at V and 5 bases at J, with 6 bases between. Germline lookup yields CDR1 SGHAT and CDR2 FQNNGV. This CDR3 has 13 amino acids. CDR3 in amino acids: CASSLGLDNEQFF. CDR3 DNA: TGTGCCAGCAGCTTAGGACTGGACAATGAGCAGTTCTTC.

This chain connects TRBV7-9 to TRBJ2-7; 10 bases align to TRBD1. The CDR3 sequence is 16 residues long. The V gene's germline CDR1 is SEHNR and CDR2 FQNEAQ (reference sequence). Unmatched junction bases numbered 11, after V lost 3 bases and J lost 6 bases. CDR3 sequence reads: CASSLGGQGRSVEQYF. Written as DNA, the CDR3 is TGTGCCAGCAGCTTGGGGGGACAGGGGAGGTCCGTCGAGCAGTACTTC.

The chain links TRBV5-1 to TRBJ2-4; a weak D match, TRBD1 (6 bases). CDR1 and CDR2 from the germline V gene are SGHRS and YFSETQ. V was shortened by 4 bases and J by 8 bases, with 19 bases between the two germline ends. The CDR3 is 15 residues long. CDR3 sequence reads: CASSDQRTASYIQYF. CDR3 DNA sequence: TGCGCCAGCAGCGACCAGCGGACAGCGAGCTACATTCAGTACTTC.

The CDR3 nucleotides are TGTGCCAGCAGCGGGAGGGAGACGGAGACCCAGTACTTC. Translation: CASSGRETETQYF. The chain joins TRBV2 to TRBJ2-5; TRBD2 matches 8 bases. This CDR3 contains 13 residues. V was pared by 6 bases and J by 5 bases, with 5 bases of the junction left unmatched. Germline CDR1 reads SNHLY; CDR2 reads FYNNEI.

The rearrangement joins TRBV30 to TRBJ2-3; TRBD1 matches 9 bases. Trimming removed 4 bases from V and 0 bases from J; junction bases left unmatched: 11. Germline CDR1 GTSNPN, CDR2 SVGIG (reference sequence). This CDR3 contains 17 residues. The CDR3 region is CAWTPRPGTGSTDTQYF. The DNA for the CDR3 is TGTGCCTGGACCCCACGGCCAGGGACAGGGAGCACAGATACGCAGTATTTT.

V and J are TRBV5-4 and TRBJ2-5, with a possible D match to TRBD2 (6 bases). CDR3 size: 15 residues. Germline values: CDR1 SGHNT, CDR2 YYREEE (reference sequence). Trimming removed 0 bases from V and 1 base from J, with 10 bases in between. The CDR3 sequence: CASSLVSGVQETQYF. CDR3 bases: TGTGCCAGCAGCTTGGTTAGCGGAGTCCAAGAGACCCAGTACTTC.

DNA of the CDR3: TGTGCCAGCAGCTTAGCGGGAGGGTACACAGATACGCAGTATTTT. Amino acid sequence: CASSLAGGYTDTQYF. The V gene is TRBV7-3, the J gene TRBJ2-3; 9 bases align to TRBD2. Germline V lookup: CDR1 SGHTA, CDR2 FQGTGA. The trim removed 2 bases at V and 2 bases at J, leaving 2 bases unmatched. This CDR3 is 15 amino acids long. Supplemented by reference TRBV7-3 and TRBJ2-3, the full variable domain reads GAGVSQTPSNKVTEKGKYVELRCDPISGHTALYWYRQSLGQGPEFLIYFQGTGAADDSGLPNDRFFAVRPEGSVSTLKIQRTERGDSAVYLCASSLAGGYTDTQYFGPGTRLTVL.

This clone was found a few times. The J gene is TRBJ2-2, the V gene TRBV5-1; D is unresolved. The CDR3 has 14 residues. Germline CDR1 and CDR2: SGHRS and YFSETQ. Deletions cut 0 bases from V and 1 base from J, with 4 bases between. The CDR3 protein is CASSLGKNTGELFF. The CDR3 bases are TGCGCCAGCAGCTTGGGAAAGAACACCGGGGAGCTGTTTTTT.

CDR3 residues: CACGRSYEQYF. In DNA form, the CDR3 reads TGTGCCTGTGGACGGAGCTACGAGCAGTACTTC. This chain connects TRBV30 to TRBJ2-7, with D hard to call. V lost 6 bases, J lost 3 bases, and 9 bases lay in between. Germline V gives CDR1 GTSNPN, CDR2 SVGIG (reference sequence). This CDR3 contains 11 residues.

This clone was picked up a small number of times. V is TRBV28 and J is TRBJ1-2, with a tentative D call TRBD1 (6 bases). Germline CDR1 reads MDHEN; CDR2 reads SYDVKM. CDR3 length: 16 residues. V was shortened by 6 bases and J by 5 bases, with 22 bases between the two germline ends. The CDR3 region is CASSSGQLGAVYGYTF. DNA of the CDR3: TGTGCCAGCAGCAGTGGACAGCTCGGGGCCGTATATGGCTACACCTTC.